This record covers a single T cell receptor beta chain. Measured with immunoSEQ multiplex PCR; TCRdb has only the in-frame clones, and not every one. The sample shows 150,000 to 180,000 clones, 80% to 90% of them seen only once. These data come from a study of blood T cell repertoires in COVID-19. Overall study context: Whether acute or convalescent, the COVID-19 samples came from the United States, Italy and Spain.

The origin of this receptor is a woman in her 40s with acute or convalescent COVID-19. Source material: peripheral blood.

The DNA for the CDR3 is TGTGCCAGCAGCGGTACTAGCGGGGGGGCCAGTGAGCAGTTCTTC. Translated, it gives CASSGTSGGASEQFF. This chain links TRBV7-3 with TRBJ2-1; 13 positions match TRBD2. V trimming: 5 bases; J trimming: 9 bases; junction bases outside the gene matches: 7. The CDR3 spans 15 residues. The V gene's germline CDR1 is SGHTA and CDR2 FQGTGA.